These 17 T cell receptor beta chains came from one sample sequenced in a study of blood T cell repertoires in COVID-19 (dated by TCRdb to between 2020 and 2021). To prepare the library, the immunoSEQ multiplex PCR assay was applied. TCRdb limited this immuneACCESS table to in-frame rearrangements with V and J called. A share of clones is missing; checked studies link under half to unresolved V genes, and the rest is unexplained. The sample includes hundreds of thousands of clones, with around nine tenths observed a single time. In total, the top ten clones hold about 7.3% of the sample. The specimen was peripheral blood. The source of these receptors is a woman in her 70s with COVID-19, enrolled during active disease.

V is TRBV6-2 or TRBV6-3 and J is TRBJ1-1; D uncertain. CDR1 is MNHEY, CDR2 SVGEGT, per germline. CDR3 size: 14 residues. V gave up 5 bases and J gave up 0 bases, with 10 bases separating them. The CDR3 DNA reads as TGTGCCAGCAGTCTTCTCTCCTTGAACACTGAAGCTTTCTTT. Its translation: CASSLLSLNTEAFF.

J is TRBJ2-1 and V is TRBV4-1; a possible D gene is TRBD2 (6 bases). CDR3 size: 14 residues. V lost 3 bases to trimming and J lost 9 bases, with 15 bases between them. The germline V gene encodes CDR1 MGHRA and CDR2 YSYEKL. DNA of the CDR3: TGCGCCAGCAGCCACCCTCAACTGGGGGGTGAGCAGTTCTTC. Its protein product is CASSHPQLGGEQFF.

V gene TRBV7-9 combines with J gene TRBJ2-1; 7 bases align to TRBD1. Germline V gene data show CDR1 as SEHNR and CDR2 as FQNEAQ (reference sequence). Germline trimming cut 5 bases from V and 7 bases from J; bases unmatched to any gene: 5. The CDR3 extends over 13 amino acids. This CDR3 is CASSQTGVNEQFF. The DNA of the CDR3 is TGTGCCAGCAGCCAAACAGGGGTGAATGAGCAGTTCTTC.

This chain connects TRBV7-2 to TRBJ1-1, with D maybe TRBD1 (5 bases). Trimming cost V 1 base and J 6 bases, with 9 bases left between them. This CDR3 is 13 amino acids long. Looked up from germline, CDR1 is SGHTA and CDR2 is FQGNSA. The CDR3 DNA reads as TGTGCCAGCAGCTTAGAAGCAGGGTCTGAAGCTTTCTTT. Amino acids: CASSLEAGSEAFF.

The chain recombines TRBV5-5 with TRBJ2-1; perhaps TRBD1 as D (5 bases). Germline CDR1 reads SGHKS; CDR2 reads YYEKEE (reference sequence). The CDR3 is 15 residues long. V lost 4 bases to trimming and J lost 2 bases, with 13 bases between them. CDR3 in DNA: TGTGCCAGCAGCACAGCAGGGAATCCCTACAATGAGCAGTTCTTC. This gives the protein CASSTAGNPYNEQFF.

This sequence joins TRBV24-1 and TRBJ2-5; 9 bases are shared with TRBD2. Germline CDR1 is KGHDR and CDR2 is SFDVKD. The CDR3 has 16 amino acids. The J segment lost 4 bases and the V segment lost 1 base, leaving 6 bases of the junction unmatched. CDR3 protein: CATSDFGGGAGETQYF. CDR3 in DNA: TGTGCCACCAGTGATTTCGGCGGGGGGGCCGGAGAGACCCAGTACTTC.

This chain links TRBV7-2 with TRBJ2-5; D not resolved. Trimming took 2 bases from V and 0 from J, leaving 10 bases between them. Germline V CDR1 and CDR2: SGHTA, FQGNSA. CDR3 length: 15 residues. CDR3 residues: CASSLSTVYQETQYF. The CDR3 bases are TGTGCCAGCAGCTTATCGACTGTGTACCAAGAGACCCAGTACTTC.

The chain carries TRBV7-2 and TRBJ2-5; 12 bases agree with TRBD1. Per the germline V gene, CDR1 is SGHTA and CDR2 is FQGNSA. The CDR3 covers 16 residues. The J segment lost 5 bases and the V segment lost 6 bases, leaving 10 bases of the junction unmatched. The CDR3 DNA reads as TGTGCCAGCAGACAGGGGACAGGGGGCATTGGGGAGACCCAGTACTTC. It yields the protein CASRQGTGGIGETQYF.

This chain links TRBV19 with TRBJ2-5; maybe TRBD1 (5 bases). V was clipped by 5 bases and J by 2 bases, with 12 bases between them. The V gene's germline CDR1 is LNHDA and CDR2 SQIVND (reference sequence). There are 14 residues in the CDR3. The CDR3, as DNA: TGTGCCAGTAGTGCCGACAGAGCTCAAGAGACCCAGTACTTC. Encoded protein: CASSADRAQETQYF.

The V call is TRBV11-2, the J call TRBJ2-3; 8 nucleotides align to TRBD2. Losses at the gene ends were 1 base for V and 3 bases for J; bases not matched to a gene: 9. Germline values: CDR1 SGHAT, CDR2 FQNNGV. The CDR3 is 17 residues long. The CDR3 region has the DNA TGTGCCAGCAGCTTAGGAGCGGCGGGGGGCGTTACAGATACGCAGTATTTT. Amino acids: CASSLGAAGGVTDTQYF.

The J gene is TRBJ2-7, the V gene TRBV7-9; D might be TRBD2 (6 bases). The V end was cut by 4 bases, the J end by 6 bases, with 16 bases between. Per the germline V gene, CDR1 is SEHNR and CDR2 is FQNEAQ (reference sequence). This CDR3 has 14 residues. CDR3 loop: CASSSPGLPGEQYF. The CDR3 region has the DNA TGTGCCAGCAGCTCCCCGGGACTCCCGGGCGAGCAGTACTTC.

CDR3 nucleotides: TGTGCCAGCTCACCCCCCGGGACAGTACGAGAGACCCAGTACTTC. It codes for CASSPPGTVRETQYF. This rearrangement joins TRBV18 to TRBJ2-5; 7 nucleotides line up with TRBD1. This CDR3 is built from 15 residues. Germline V gene sequence: CDR1 KGHSH, CDR2 LQKENI. The trim removed 3 bases at V and 4 bases at J, leaving 8 bases unmatched.

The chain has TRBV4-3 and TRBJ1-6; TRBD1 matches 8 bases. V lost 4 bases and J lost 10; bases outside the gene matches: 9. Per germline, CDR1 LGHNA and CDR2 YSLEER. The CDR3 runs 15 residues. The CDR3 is CASSRGGQEDSPLHF. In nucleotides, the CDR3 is TGCGCCAGCAGCCGTGGGGGACAGGAGGACTCACCCCTCCACTTT.

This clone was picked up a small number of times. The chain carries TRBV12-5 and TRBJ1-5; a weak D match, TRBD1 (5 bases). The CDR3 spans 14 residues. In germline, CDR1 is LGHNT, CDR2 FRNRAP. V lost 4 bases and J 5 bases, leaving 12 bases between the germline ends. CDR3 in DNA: TGTGCTAGTGGTTCTCGGGACTTTTATCAGCCCCAGCATTTT. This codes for CASGSRDFYQPQHF.

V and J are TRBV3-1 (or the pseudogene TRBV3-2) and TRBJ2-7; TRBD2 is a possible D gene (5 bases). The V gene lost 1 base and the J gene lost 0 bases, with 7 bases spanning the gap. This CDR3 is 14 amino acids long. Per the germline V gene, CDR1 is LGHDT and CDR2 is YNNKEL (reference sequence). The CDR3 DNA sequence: TGTGCCAGCAGCCAAGTGGGGAGCTCCTACGAGCAGTACTTC. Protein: CASSQVGSSYEQYF.

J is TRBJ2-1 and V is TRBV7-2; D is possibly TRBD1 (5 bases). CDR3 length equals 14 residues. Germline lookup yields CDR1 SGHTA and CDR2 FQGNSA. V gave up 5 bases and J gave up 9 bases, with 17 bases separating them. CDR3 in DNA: TGTGCCAGCAGCCCCCAGTGGCAGGGCCCTGAGCAGTTCTTC. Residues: CASSPQWQGPEQFF. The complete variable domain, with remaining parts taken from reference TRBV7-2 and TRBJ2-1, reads GAGVSQSPSNKVTEKGKDVELRCDPISGHTALYWYRQSLGQGLEFLIYFQGNSAPDKSGLPSDRFSAERTGGSVSTLTIQRTQQEDSAVYLCASSPQWQGPEQFFGPGTRLTVL.

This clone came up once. In DNA, the CDR3 is TGTGCCAGCTCACCACCCGGACTCCTGTCCTCCTACGAGCAGTACTTC. As protein: CASSPPGLLSSYEQYF. The rearrangement joins TRBV18 to TRBJ2-7, with TRBD2 as a possible D gene (5 bases). Germline V gene lookup returns CDR1 KGHSH and CDR2 LQKENI. This CDR3 is built from 16 residues. Trimming took off 0 bases at V and 0 bases at J, with 12 bases between the two ends.